These T cell receptor beta chains were read from a single sample in a study of T cells after yellow fever vaccination. MiXCR was run by TCRdb on the 5' RACE reads, yielding one entry per CDR3 protein. The sample carries approximately 550,000 distinct CDR3 sequences, 15% to 20% recorded once. The sample in question was PBMCs, obtained 15 days after the yellow fever booster vaccination. The receptors originated from a man aged 25-45 years who received the YFV17D yellow fever vaccine. The CDR3 runs from the conserved cysteine through the conserved F or W. A D gene is named only where the DNA matches it firmly. Expanded clones are given a class, and other clones once, few, many or no size at all.

j_call d_call clone_size v_call cdr3_aa cdr3_nt
TRBJ2-3 NA NA TRBV7-2 CASSLVGMWGTDTQYF TGTGCCAGCAGCTTAGTAGGGATGTGGGGAACAGATACGCAGTATTTT
TRBJ2-7 NA NA TRBV18 CASSPQASTGRYEQYF TGTGCCAGCTCACCTCAGGCGTCCACCGGTCGCTACGAGCAGTACTTC
TRBJ2-3 TRBD2 few TRBV20-1 CSARDRAGGYTDTQYF TGCAGTGCTAGAGACCGAGCGGGAGGTTACACAGATACGCAGTATTTT
TRBJ2-7 NA NA TRBV28 CASSFQGKGLEQYF TGTGCCAGCAGTTTTCAGGGGAAGGGTCTCGAGCAGTACTTC
TRBJ2-3 TRBD2 NA TRBV7-3 CASSLWTSDTDTQYF TGTGCCAGCAGCTTGTGGACTAGCGACACAGATACGCAGTATTTT
TRBJ1-1 NA NA TRBV20-1 CSARSGSSNTEAFF TGCAGTGCTAGATCCGGGTCCTCGAACACTGAAGCTTTCTTT
TRBJ2-5 NA few TRBV27 CASSLRMTERQETQYF TGTGCCAGCAGCTTGCGAATGACAGAACGGCAAGAGACCCAGTACTTC
TRBJ2-5 TRBD2 NA TRBV7-8 CASSFLVETSGRKETQYF TGTGCCAGCAGCTTCCTCGTAGAGACTAGCGGGAGGAAAGAGACCCAGTACTTC
TRBJ1-6 NA NA TRBV18 CASSLTRDGGNSPLHF TGTGCCAGCTCACTAACCCGGGACGGAGGGAATTCACCCCTCCACTTT
TRBJ2-1 NA few TRBV27 CASSSTLAPHNEQFF TGTGCCAGCAGTTCCACACTGGCCCCCCACAATGAGCAGTTCTTC
TRBJ2-1 NA NA TRBV9 CASSFHLGGLYNEQFF TGTGCCAGCAGCTTCCATTTGGGCGGGCTATACAATGAGCAGTTCTTC
TRBJ2-1 NA few TRBV25-1 CASREGSRDEQFF TGTGCCAGCAGGGAGGGGTCCCGGGATGAGCAGTTCTTC
TRBJ2-3 NA few TRBV5-1 CASSATGDPTDTQYF TGCGCCAGCAGCGCAACGGGAGACCCCACAGATACGCAGTATTTT
TRBJ2-1 TRBD1 few TRBV20-1 CSARGGTGKNNEQFF TGCAGTGCTAGAGGAGGGACAGGGAAAAACAATGAGCAGTTCTTC
TRBJ1-1 TRBD1 few TRBV9 CASSVDRGSEAFF TGTGCCAGCAGCGTAGACAGGGGAAGTGAAGCTTTCTTT